A single sample gave rise to the 24 T cell receptor beta chains below, sequenced in a study of blood T cell repertoires in COVID-19. TCRdb's copy holds only in-frame clones and misses some; the assay was immunoSEQ multiplex PCR. In the table there are roughly 240,000 clones, roughly 82% of which are singletons. Sequencing used peripheral blood. These receptors were collected from a woman aged 80 or over with COVID-19, enrolled during active disease.

The rearrangement links TRBV10-3 to TRBJ1-1, with 9 bases identical to TRBD1. V lost 3 bases, J lost 3 bases, and 2 bases stayed unmatched. The CDR3 loop spans 14 amino acids. The germline gives CDR1 ENHRY, CDR2 SYGVKD. CDR3 in amino acids: CAISEQGAHTEAFF. CDR3 nucleotides: TGTGCCATCAGTGAACAGGGGGCGCACACTGAAGCTTTCTTT.

This chain connects TRBV7-2 to TRBJ2-1; TRBD1 is a possible D gene (6 bases). The CDR3 runs 16 residues. Deletions cut 6 bases from V and 4 bases from J, with 19 bases between. Germline-derived CDR1 and CDR2 are SGHTA and FQGNSA. The CDR3 is CASSRGPGQIYNEQFF. The DNA of the CDR3 is TGTGCCAGCAGTCGTGGTCCAGGACAGATTTACAATGAGCAGTTCTTC.

The CDR3 region is CAIGRGGYVKNSPLHF. For the CDR3, the DNA is TGCGCCATAGGAAGGGGGGGATACGTCAAGAATTCACCCCTCCACTTT. The J gene is TRBJ1-6, the V gene TRBV23-1; D is possibly TRBD1 (6 bases). TRBV23-1 belongs to the ORF category, with a function that is uncertain. The ends were cut back, 10 bases at V and 7 bases at J, with 23 bases in the middle. The CDR3 consists of 16 residues.

This chain links TRBV29-1 with TRBJ1-2; 7 nucleotides align to TRBD1. The length of the CDR3 is 14 residues. Germline V gene data show CDR1 as SQVTM and CDR2 as ANQGSEA. Losses at the gene ends were 8 bases for V and 1 base for J; bases not matched to a gene: 10. CDR3 amino acids: CSTEVTGNNYGYTF. The DNA of the CDR3 is TGCAGCACCGAGGTGACAGGGAATAACTATGGCTACACCTTC.

CDR3: CASSFLGQGYYEQYF. CDR3 DNA sequence: TGTGCCAGCAGCTTTTTGGGCCAGGGTTACTACGAGCAGTACTTC. The rearrangement uses TRBV5-5 and TRBJ2-7; a weak D match, TRBD1 (5 bases). Germline assignment: CDR1 SGHKS and CDR2 YYEKEE (reference sequence). The CDR3 extends over 15 amino acids. Trimming cost V 2 bases and J 3 bases, with 15 bases left between them.

This chain connects TRBV18 to TRBJ2-1; 8 positions agree with TRBD2. The germline CDR1 and CDR2 sequences are KGHSH and LQKENI. The CDR3 runs 16 residues. Trimming at V came to 3 bases and at J to 4 bases, leaving 8 bases not matched to a gene. DNA for the CDR3: TGTGCCAGCTCACCGTCTAGCGGCGGGGGGTACAATGAGCAGTTCTTC. Translating gives CASSPSSGGGYNEQFF.

The chain recombines TRBV5-5 with TRBJ1-2; TRBD1 agrees at 8 bases. The CDR3 contains 15 residues. Germline CDR1 SGHKS, CDR2 YYEKEE (reference sequence). V was pared by 4 bases and J by 0 bases, with 5 bases of the junction left unmatched. The CDR3 reads CASSAQGGANYGYTF. CDR3 sequence (DNA): TGTGCCAGCAGCGCACAGGGGGGAGCTAACTATGGCTACACCTTC.

V gene TRBV28 combines with J gene TRBJ2-6, with D possibly being TRBD2 (6 bases). The CDR3 contains 17 residues. V gave up 5 bases and J gave up 2 bases, with 16 bases separating them. CDR1 is MDHEN and CDR2 is SYDVKM in the germline V gene. The CDR3, as DNA: TGTGCCAGCAGTCCGACCGGAGGGAAACCTGGGGCCAACGTCCTGACTTTC. Amino acids: CASSPTGGKPGANVLTF.

The V and J genes are TRBV11-2 and TRBJ1-2; D uncertain. Germline V gene sequence: CDR1 SGHAT, CDR2 FQNNGV. The CDR3 covers 13 residues. V was cut by 5 bases and J by 3 bases, with 10 bases left in between. CDR3 bases: TGTGCCAGCAGCAGAGGAATGGACTATGGCTACACCTTC. As protein: CASSRGMDYGYTF.

DNA for the CDR3: TGTGCCAGCAGGGCAGGTGCAGGTAACACTGAAGCTTTCTTT. Translation gives CASRAGAGNTEAFF. This chain joins TRBV4-2 and TRBJ1-1; D call uncertain. The V gene lost 6 bases and the J gene lost 2 bases, with 13 bases spanning the gap. Germline loops: CDR1 LGHNA, CDR2 YNFKEQ. This CDR3 has 14 amino acids.

The chain links TRBV5-6 to TRBJ1-1, with 7 bases aligning to TRBD1. The junction had 13 bases not matched to a gene; V was cut back by 4 bases and J by 4 bases. The CDR3 contains 16 residues. Germline CDR1 SGHDT, CDR2 YYEEEE. The CDR3 loop reads CASSRRQGSLVTEAFF. The CDR3 DNA is TGTGCCAGCAGCCGACGACAGGGTTCGCTCGTCACTGAAGCTTTCTTT.

The gene calls are TRBV28 and TRBJ1-2; TRBD1 matches at 8 bases. The V and J ends lost 5 bases and 4 bases, in that order; junction bases with no gene match: 3. Germline V CDR1 and CDR2: MDHEN, SYDVKM. The CDR3 totals 13 residues. CDR3 loop: CASSPGGVYGYTF. Here the CDR3 DNA reads TGTGCCAGCAGTCCAGGGGGCGTCTATGGCTACACCTTC.

This clone was picked up one time. The rearrangement joins TRBV25-1 to TRBJ1-6, with 7 bases aligning to TRBD1. The germline CDR1 and CDR2 sequences are MGHDK and SYGVNS. J lost 4 bases, V lost 1 base, and 4 bases had no gene match. This CDR3 has 16 residues. The CDR3: CASSEWSGGYNSPLHF. The CDR3 DNA sequence: TGTGCCAGCAGTGAATGGTCAGGGGGATATAATTCACCCCTCCACTTT.

The rearrangement links TRBV5-1 to TRBJ2-1; D uncertain. The CDR3 is made up of 16 amino acids. Germline assignment: CDR1 SGHRS and CDR2 YFSETQ. V dropped 0 bases and J dropped 0 bases, with 10 bases sitting between them. In nucleotides, the CDR3 is TGCGCCAGCAGCTTGGGTCCGTTTTCCTCCTACAATGAGCAGTTCTTC. Its translation: CASSLGPFSSYNEQFF.

The chain joins TRBV5-6 to TRBJ1-5; 7 bases align to TRBD1. V shed 4 bases, J shed 0 bases, and the junction held 4 bases outside the gene matches. Looked up from germline, CDR1 is SGHDT and CDR2 is YYEEEE. CDR3 size: 15 residues. CDR3 residues: CASSVGQSSNQPQHF. The CDR3 DNA sequence: TGTGCCAGCAGCGTGGGACAGAGTAGCAATCAGCCCCAGCATTTT.

The V gene is TRBV7-6, the J gene TRBJ2-2; the D is unclear. Trimming left V 0 bases short and J 6 bases short, with 8 bases between. The CDR3 has 14 residues. Germline V gene lookup returns CDR1 SGHVS and CDR2 FNYEAQ. CDR3 nucleotides: TGTGCCAGCAGCTTAGCCGAAGCCGCCGGGGAGCTGTTTTTT. It encodes CASSLAEAAGELFF.

J is TRBJ1-2 and V is TRBV4-2; weak D call: TRBD1 (5 bases). This CDR3 has 15 residues. V lost 2 bases and J 4 bases, leaving 14 bases between the germline ends. Germline loops: CDR1 LGHNA, CDR2 YNFKEQ. The CDR3 is CASSQPGTGVYGYTF. CDR3 coding DNA: TGTGCCAGCAGCCAACCCGGGACTGGGGTCTATGGCTACACCTTC.

V usage is TRBV5-4 and J usage is TRBJ2-2, with 12 bases aligning to TRBD2. CDR3 length: 19 amino acids. V was pared by 3 bases and J by 3 bases, with 12 bases of the junction left unmatched. Per germline, CDR1 SGHNT and CDR2 YYREEE (reference sequence). The CDR3 region is CASSSGVLAGGRDTGELFF. CDR3 bases: TGTGCCAGCAGCTCCGGGGTCCTAGCGGGGGGGCGAGACACCGGGGAGCTGTTTTTT.

CDR3: CASSPGTSTGELFF. DNA of the CDR3: TGCGCCAGCTCCCCCGGGACTAGTACCGGGGAGCTGTTTTTT. This chain joins TRBV5-1 and TRBJ2-2; the match to TRBD2 covers 8 bases. CDR3 length: 14 amino acids. The V and J ends lost 7 bases and 5 bases, in that order; junction bases with no gene match: 7. Germline CDR1 reads SGHRS; CDR2 reads YFSETQ.

The V and J genes are TRBV3-1 (or the pseudogene TRBV3-2) and TRBJ2-7; D unclear. Germline assignment: CDR1 LGHDT and CDR2 YNNKEL (reference sequence). The CDR3 is 13 amino acids. V shed 0 bases and J shed 12 bases, with 15 bases lying between them. CDR3 nucleotide sequence: TGTGCCAGCAGCCAAGATCCTTCCACCCAGGTGTACTTC. Protein product: CASSQDPSTQVYF.

This chain joins TRBV15 and TRBJ2-5, with TRBD2 identical over 10 bases. This CDR3 has 17 residues. J gave up 4 bases and V 1 base, and 9 bases lay outside the gene matches. The germline V gene encodes CDR1 LNHNV and CDR2 YYDKDF (reference sequence). CDR3 protein: CATSRGGSGGARETQYF. The CDR3 DNA sequence: TGTGCCACCAGCAGAGGTGGCAGCGGGGGGGCCAGAGAGACCCAGTACTTC.

This chain's CDR3 is CASSLAVTGGRNNYGYTF. In nucleotides, the CDR3 is TGTGCCAGCAGCTTAGCGGTCACAGGGGGCCGGAATAACTATGGCTACACCTTC. The chain couples TRBV7-2 to TRBJ1-2, with 9 bases aligning to TRBD1. The trim removed 0 bases at V and 1 base at J, leaving 9 bases unmatched. Germline-derived CDR1 and CDR2 are SGHTA and FQGNSA. The CDR3 extends over 18 amino acids.

The chain has TRBV5-1 and TRBJ2-1; TRBD1 matches 9 bases. The CDR3 has 16 residues. Trimming cost V 4 bases and J 6 bases; bases outside gene matches: 11. The germline CDR1 and CDR2 sequences are SGHRS and YFSETQ. Written as DNA, the CDR3 is TGCGCCAGCAGCCCTACAGGGGGCGCAGTTGCCAATGAGCAGTTCTTC. Protein product: CASSPTGGAVANEQFF.

The chain employs TRBV28 and TRBJ1-2; 9 positions agree with TRBD1. This CDR3 spans 14 amino acids. CDR1 and CDR2 from the germline V gene are MDHEN and SYDVKM. V gave up 6 bases and J gave up 5 bases; unmatched junction bases: 7. CDR3 in DNA: TGTGCCAGCAGCGCTCCGGGACAGGGTTATGGCTACACCTTC. Translation: CASSAPGQGYGYTF.